The 14 T cell receptor beta chains in this list originate from one sample, sequenced in a study of regulatory T cells in long-lasting Graves disease. The authors built TCR beta libraries using iRepertoire HTBI primers and Arm-PCR of CDR3 regions. Each CDR3 protein gets one entry after TCRdb re-called the multiplex PCR reads with MiXCR. The sample gives about 620,000 distinct CDR3 sequences, roughly 16% of which show up once; about 17% is in the top ten. The time point denotes: newly diagnosed GD, antithyroid drugs for less than 3 months. Preparation of the TCR library used RNA extracted from PBMCs. The same data also went into a second study, on T cells in Graves' hyperthyroidism and ophthalmopathy.

The sequencing used peripheral blood mononuclear cells (PBMCs), collected at new diagnosis, from a patient treated with antithyroid drugs. Receptor source: a woman in her 30s with Graves disease.

This chain connects TRBV19 to TRBJ1-1; 9 nucleotides line up with TRBD1. The ends lost 5 bases at V and 5 bases at J; junction bases unmatched: 6. The CDR3 is 14 amino acids. Germline assignment: CDR1 LNHDA and CDR2 SQIVND (reference sequence). CDR3 DNA: TGTGCCAGTAGTTCACAGGGGGCGCGAACTGAAGCTTTCTTT. Translating it yields CASSSQGARTEAFF.

This clonotype was counted only a few times. V and J are TRBV20-1 and TRBJ2-1; 7 positions match TRBD1. Germline-derived CDR1 and CDR2 are DFQATT and SNEGSKA (reference sequence). The CDR3 covers 13 residues. V was clipped by 4 bases and J by 12 bases; unmatched bases: 12. The CDR3 nucleotides read TGCAGTGCTACACAACTGGGACAGCCGGGGCAGTTCTTC. Encoded protein: CSATQLGQPGQFF.

This clonotype was seen repeatedly, ten times or more. The V and J genes are TRBV12-3 or TRBV12-4 and TRBJ2-3, with D perhaps TRBD1 (5 bases). The V end lost 4 bases, the J end lost 5 bases, and 13 bases lay between the germline ends. This CDR3 has 14 residues. This CDR3 is CASSSPARVDTQYF. The CDR3 nucleotides are TGTGCCAGCAGTTCCCCGGCCAGGGTAGATACGCAGTATTTT.

This clonotype has ten or more counts. The chain employs TRBV6-5 and TRBJ1-2; 7 bases agree with TRBD1. CDR3 length equals 13 residues. CDR1 MNHEY and CDR2 SVGAGI come from the germline V gene. The V segment lost 0 bases and the J segment 6 bases; nucleotides outside the gene matches: 1. CDR3 coding DNA: TGTGCCAGCAGTTACTCGACAGGGAATGGCTACACCTTC. Residues: CASSYSTGNGYTF.

This clonotype was observed at least ten times. The chain is built from TRBV5-1 and TRBJ1-1; D is unresolved. This CDR3 contains 15 residues. V was clipped by 1 base and J by 1 base, with 11 bases between them. Germline CDR1 reads SGHRS; CDR2 reads YFSETQ. The CDR3 here is CASSLTTTGNTEAFF. CDR3 in DNA: TGCGCCAGCAGCTTGACCACCACTGGGAACACTGAAGCTTTCTTT.

This clonotype was counted between two and nine times. The chain recombines TRBV19 with TRBJ2-7; D might be TRBD2 (5 bases). Germline CDR1 LNHDA, CDR2 SQIVND (reference sequence). This CDR3 region has 14 residues. V lost 2 bases to trimming and J lost 2 bases, with 10 bases between them. CDR3 protein: CASSIRGLPYEQYF. CDR3 bases: TGTGCCAGTAGTATAAGAGGGCTCCCCTACGAGCAGTACTTC.

This clonotype was recorded a few times. CDR3 nucleotide sequence: TGTGCCTGGAGCGTACAGGGGGCCGGTCAGCCCCAGCATTTT. This translates into CAWSVQGAGQPQHF. The V call is TRBV30, the J call TRBJ1-5; TRBD1 agrees at 9 bases. V trimming: 3 bases; J trimming: 6 bases; junction bases outside the gene matches: 6. From germline, CDR1 is GTSNPN and CDR2 SVGIG (reference sequence). CDR3 length: 14 residues.

This clonotype turned up a few times. This sequence joins TRBV6-9 and TRBJ2-6, with D possibly being TRBD1 (6 bases). Trimming cost V 4 bases and J 2 bases, with 15 bases left between them. In germline, CDR1 is MNHGY, CDR2 SVAAGI. The CDR3 is made up of 17 amino acids. Here the CDR3 reads CASSSPDRSAGANVLTF. The DNA of the CDR3 is TGTGCCAGCAGTTCTCCAGACAGGTCCGCTGGGGCCAACGTCCTGACTTTC.

The chain recombines TRBV7-3 with TRBJ1-1, with a tentative D call TRBD1 (6 bases). V gave up 3 bases and J gave up 0 bases, with 14 bases separating them. Germline lookup yields CDR1 SGHTA and CDR2 FQGTGA. The CDR3 extends over 16 amino acids. This chain's CDR3 is CASSLGRGPMNTEAFF. DNA of the CDR3: TGTGCCAGCAGCTTGGGCAGGGGACCCATGAACACTGAAGCTTTCTTT. The full variable domain, rest sourced from reference TRBV7-3 and TRBJ1-1, is GAGVSQTPSNKVTEKGKYVELRCDPISGHTALYWYRQSLGQGPEFLIYFQGTGAADDSGLPNDRFFAVRPEGSVSTLKIQRTERGDSAVYLCASSLGRGPMNTEAFFGQGTRLTVV.

This clonotype was observed a few times. The chain recombines TRBV27 with TRBJ2-7; 12 bases line up with TRBD2. The CDR3 runs to 15 residues. Germline loops: CDR1 MNHEY, CDR2 SMNVEV (reference sequence). After removal of 6 bases from V and 4 bases from J, the junction contained 7 bases not matched to a gene. CDR3 protein: CASSPPTSGRYEQYF. The CDR3 DNA sequence: TGTGCCAGCAGCCCACCGACTAGCGGGAGATACGAGCAGTACTTC.

This clonotype was seen only a few times. The chain links TRBV7-8 to TRBJ2-3; 12 nucleotides line up with TRBD2. CDR1 is SGHVS and CDR2 is FQNEAQ in the germline V gene. The CDR3 spans 18 residues. Trimming removed 3 bases from V and 4 bases from J; junction bases left unmatched: 11. The CDR3 is CASSFEEPGLAGADTQYF. CDR3 DNA sequence: TGTGCCAGCAGCTTCGAAGAGCCGGGACTAGCGGGCGCAGATACGCAGTATTTT.

In its sample, this clonotype was seen a few times. The gene calls are TRBV11-2 and TRBJ2-7; D gene ambiguous. CDR1 is SGHAT, CDR2 FQNNGV, per germline. V lost 3 bases, J lost 1 base, and 13 bases lay in between. The CDR3 consists of 15 residues. The CDR3 bases are TGTGCCAGCAGCTTTAGCCCACGTGAATCCTACGAGCAGTACTTC. Translating it yields CASSFSPRESYEQYF.

The sample holds many counts of this clonotype. The V call is TRBV28, the J call TRBJ2-1; TRBD2 matches 8 bases. Trimming at V came to 11 bases and at J to 10 bases, leaving 16 bases not matched to a gene. CDR1 is MDHEN, CDR2 SYDVKM, per germline. There are 14 residues in the CDR3. The CDR3 spells CAGRPGLGSVEQFF. As DNA, the CDR3 is TGTGCCGGTCGACCGGGACTAGGGTCGGTGGAGCAGTTCTTC.

The V call is TRBV27, the J call TRBJ2-7; TRBD1 aligns across 8 bases. Germline V lookup: CDR1 MNHEY, CDR2 SMNVEV (reference sequence). This CDR3 region has 14 residues. Unmatched junction bases numbered 8, after V lost 5 bases and J lost 5 bases. The CDR3 nucleotides read TGTGCCAGCAGTCCACCAGGGGGCTGGAACGAGCAGTACTTC. This translates into CASSPPGGWNEQYF.